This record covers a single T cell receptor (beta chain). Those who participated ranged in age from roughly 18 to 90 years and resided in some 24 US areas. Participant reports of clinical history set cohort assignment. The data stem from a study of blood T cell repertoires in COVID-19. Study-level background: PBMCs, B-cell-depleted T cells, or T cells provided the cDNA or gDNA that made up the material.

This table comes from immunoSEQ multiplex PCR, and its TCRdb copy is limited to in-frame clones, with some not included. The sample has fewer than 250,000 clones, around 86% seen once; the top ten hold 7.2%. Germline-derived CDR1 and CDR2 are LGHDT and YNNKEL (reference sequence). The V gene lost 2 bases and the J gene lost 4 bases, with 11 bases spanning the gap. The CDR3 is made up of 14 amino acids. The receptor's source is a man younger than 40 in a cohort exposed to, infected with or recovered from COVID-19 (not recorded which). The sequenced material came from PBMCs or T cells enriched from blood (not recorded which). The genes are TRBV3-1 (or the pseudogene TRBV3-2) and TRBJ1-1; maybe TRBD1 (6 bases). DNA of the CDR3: TGTGCCAGCAGCCAAAACAGGGAGTTCACTGAAGCTTTCTTT. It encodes CASSQNREFTEAFF.